The clone carrying this T cell receptor (beta chain) came up many times. Its antigen is not known. This sample was included in a study of T-cell reconstitution after alpha-beta-depleted transplantation in children. Overall study findings and caveats: From newly produced T cells came most of the T-cell counts and diversity one year after transplant. Reportedly, roughly two months post-transplant, alpha-beta T cells arose from several hundred expanded graft clones. Recipient T cells and thymic progenitors that survived gave rise to the high TCRbeta diversity observed at day 60 in some patients.

Unique molecular identifiers were used to barcode this TCRbeta library. TCRdb re-analysed the PCR reads in MiXCR, keeping a single row per CDR3 protein. The sample lists around 580,000 distinct CDR3 sequences; 23% were seen once. The source material was PBMCs, mostly from graft donor cells, sampled 360 days after TCRalphabeta/CD19-depleted stem cell transplant. This TCR derives from a boy in the first two years of life who had a stem cell transplant for acute myeloid leukemia, so the T cells may come from the graft donor.

The CDR3 reads CSARSGLAGSLEQFF. The CDR3, as DNA: TGCAGTGCTAGATCCGGACTAGCGGGGAGTCTTGAGCAGTTCTTC. This chain joins TRBV20-1 and TRBJ2-1; 12 nucleotides align to TRBD2. CDR3 length: 15 residues. The V and J ends lost 2 bases and 9 bases, in that order; junction bases with no gene match: 8. The germline V gene has CDR1 DFQATT and CDR2 SNEGSKA (reference sequence).